What follows is one T cell receptor beta chain and its context. Its antigen remains unknown. PCR involved 60 Vbeta and 13 Jbeta primers. The protocol was immunoSEQ multiplex PCR, while the TCRdb copy is restricted to in-frame clones and leaves out a portion. The sample carries approximately 120,000 clones, around 78% recorded once. This CDR3 spans 13 amino acids. V dropped 3 bases and J dropped 8 bases, with 13 bases sitting between them. CDR1 is MDHEN and CDR2 is SYDVKM in the germline V gene. These data originate in a study of cytomegalovirus exposure and HLA in healthy donors. Study results and caveats: Reportedly, diagnosis of cytomegalovirus status by the classifier showed high specificity and sensitivity.

This TCR was recovered from a man aged 35-49 years in good health and CMV-seronegative. The J gene is TRBJ1-2, the V gene TRBV28; possible D gene TRBD1, 5 bases. The sample was PBMCs. CDR3 in DNA: TGTGCCAGCAGTTTTGGGGCAGCGGGGGGCTACACCTTC. Amino acids: CASSFGAAGGYTF.